This entry lists 12 T cell receptor beta chains sequenced from one sample in a study of T cells in Graves' hyperthyroidism and ophthalmopathy. TCR beta CDR3 region amplification was performed from RNA transcripts. HTBI primers were the set used in a first-round RT-PCR of the TCR CDR3. TCRdb reprocessed the multiplex PCR reads with MiXCR, giving one entry per CDR3 protein. The table shows hundreds of thousands of distinct CDR3 sequences, with 13% occurring only once. The sample consisted of blood. All receptors come from a woman younger than 35 with Graves' hyperthyroidism.

This clonotype was recorded many times. The gene calls are TRBV7-9 and TRBJ2-5; D is undetermined. Germline CDR1 and CDR2: SEHNR and FQNEAQ (reference sequence). The CDR3 contains 11 residues. V was trimmed by 6 bases and J by 1 base, leaving 3 bases between them. The CDR3 is CASSAQETQYF. The CDR3 bases are TGTGCCAGCAGTGCCCAAGAGACCCAGTACTTC.

At least ten counts were recorded for this clonotype. The rearrangement joins TRBV24-1 to TRBJ2-3; unclear D gene. The CDR3 extends over 14 amino acids. Trimming cost V 9 bases and J 2 bases, with 14 bases left between them. The germline CDR1 and CDR2 sequences are KGHDR and SFDVKD. The DNA for the CDR3 is TGTGCCACCCGTGCCAGCGTTCTCACAGATACGCAGTATTTT. This gives the protein CATRASVLTDTQYF.

This clonotype was counted a few times. The V gene is TRBV10-1, the J gene TRBJ1-1, with a tentative D call TRBD1 (5 bases). The CDR3 extends over 16 amino acids. Germline V lookup: CDR1 WNHNN, CDR2 SYGVQD (reference sequence). V was clipped by 0 bases and J by 0 bases, with 11 bases between them. The CDR3 DNA reads as TGCGCCAGCAGTGAGTCGGCAGGGAACATGAACACTGAAGCTTTCTTT. Translating gives CASSESAGNMNTEAFF.

The rearrangement uses TRBV28 and TRBJ2-4; D not certain. V lost 4 bases and J lost 7, with 11 bases in between. The CDR3 has 13 amino acids. CDR1 and CDR2 from the germline V gene are MDHEN and SYDVKM. The CDR3 region has the DNA TGTGCCAGCAGTTCCTATCCGGCGAACATTCAGTACTTC. It encodes CASSSYPANIQYF.

In its sample, this clonotype was seen many times. The chain joins TRBV6-5 to TRBJ1-1; D not resolved. Germline V gene sequence: CDR1 MNHEY, CDR2 SVGAGI. This CDR3 is 13 amino acids long. The V and J ends lost 8 bases and 11 bases respectively, with 21 bases between them. CDR3 sequence reads: CASSRATGSGAFF. The CDR3 nucleotides are TGTGCCAGCTCTAGGGCGACCGGCTCTGGGGCTTTCTTT.

This clonotype was recorded at least ten times. This rearrangement joins TRBV5-6 to TRBJ1-5; 11 bases align to TRBD1. V lost 4 bases, J lost 7 bases, and 10 bases stayed unmatched. Germline loops: CDR1 SGHDT, CDR2 YYEEEE. This CDR3 region has 16 residues. The CDR3 DNA sequence: TGTGCCAGCAGCACCCGGACAGGGGGCATCGGGCAGCCCCAGCATTTT. Translating gives CASSTRTGGIGQPQHF.

This clonotype was picked up many times. The V and J genes are TRBV28 and TRBJ1-1; possible D gene TRBD1, 5 bases. The V gene's germline CDR1 is MDHEN and CDR2 SYDVKM. V was trimmed by 8 bases and J by 2 bases, leaving 15 bases between them. The CDR3 runs to 14 residues. The CDR3 DNA is TGTGCCAGCCCCGGGAACGGGGGTAACACTGAAGCTTTCTTT. Protein sequence: CASPGNGGNTEAFF.

J is TRBJ2-7 and V is TRBV20-1, with D possibly matching TRBD2 (6 bases). This CDR3 has 13 residues. The V gene lost 3 bases and the J gene lost 4 bases, with 13 bases spanning the gap. Germline V gene data show CDR1 as DFQATT and CDR2 as SNEGSKA (reference sequence). CDR3 region: CSARAREGYEQYF. The CDR3 nucleotides read TGCAGTGCTAGGGCGCGGGAAGGGTACGAGCAGTACTTC.

This clonotype was picked up many times. The chain recombines TRBV20-1 with TRBJ2-1; D is ambiguous. CDR1 and CDR2 (germline): DFQATT, SNEGSKA (reference sequence). V was trimmed by 3 bases and J by 5 bases, leaving 14 bases between them. There are 14 residues in the CDR3. CDR3 region: CSASRVFDDNEQFF. DNA of the CDR3: TGCAGTGCTAGTCGCGTATTCGACGACAATGAGCAGTTCTTC.

The J gene is TRBJ1-1, the V gene TRBV11-2; D is undetermined. Per germline, CDR1 SGHAT and CDR2 FQNNGV. V shed 6 bases and J shed 3 bases, with 17 bases lying between them. This CDR3 region has 15 residues. The CDR3 nucleotides are TGTGCCAGCAGTGAAGCTGGGGTCCGATACACTGAAGCTTTCTTT. This sequence encodes CASSEAGVRYTEAFF.

This clonotype was counted between two and nine times. This clone may be a read error of a much larger clone one base away. The chain has TRBV12-3 or TRBV12-4 and TRBJ2-7, with TRBD2 matching over 12 bases. Germline trimming cut 3 bases from V and 2 bases from J; bases unmatched to any gene: 8. The CDR3 sequence is 17 residues long. CDR3 amino acids: CASSFAGLAGPTYEQYF. The CDR3 DNA follows: TGTGCCAGCAGTTTCGCCGGACTAGCGGGACCCACCTACGAGCAGTACTTC.

This clonotype was picked up many times. The V gene is TRBV20-1, the J gene TRBJ1-1; 8 nucleotides agree with TRBD1. CDR1 is DFQATT and CDR2 is SNEGSKA in the germline V gene (reference sequence). This CDR3 has 13 amino acids. Trimming at V came to 3 bases and at J to 1 base, leaving 1 base not matched to a gene. DNA of the CDR3: TGCAGTGCTAGCAGGGGGCGGAACACTGAAGCTTTCTTT. This codes for CSASRGRNTEAFF.